One sample yielded the 32 T cell receptor beta chains listed below, sequenced in a study of blood T cell repertoires in COVID-19. The protocol was immunoSEQ multiplex PCR, while the TCRdb copy is restricted to in-frame clones and leaves out a portion. The sample includes roughly 280,000 clones, around 90% seen only once; the top ten take around 2%. The specimen was peripheral blood. These TCRs come from a man aged 45-65 years with acute or convalescent COVID-19.

V and J are TRBV7-9 and TRBJ1-1; 7 bases match TRBD1. The V and J ends lost 3 bases and 1 base, in that order; junction bases with no gene match: 2. CDR1 SEHNR and CDR2 FQNEAQ come from the germline V gene (reference sequence). The CDR3 covers 14 residues. CDR3 region: CASSLQGGNTEAFF. The CDR3 DNA is TGTGCCAGCAGCTTGCAGGGGGGGAACACTGAAGCTTTCTTT.

This chain joins TRBV28 and TRBJ1-5, with D perhaps matching TRBD1 (5 bases). The CDR3 runs 13 residues. The germline CDR1 and CDR2 sequences are MDHEN and SYDVKM. V shed 4 bases and J shed 6 bases, with 10 bases lying between them. The CDR3 protein is CASSSRRGQPQHF. CDR3 bases: TGTGCCAGCAGTTCCAGGAGGGGTCAGCCCCAGCATTTT. The full variable domain, rest sourced from reference TRBV28 and TRBJ1-5, is DVKVTQSSRYLVKRTGEKVFLECVQDMDHENMFWYRQDPGLGLRLIYFSYDVKMKEKGDIPEGYSVSREKKERFSLILESASTNQTSMYLCASSSRRGQPQHFGDGTRLSIL.

The V and J genes are TRBV19 and TRBJ2-1; possible D gene TRBD1, 6 bases. Trimming removed 5 bases from V and 9 bases from J, with 11 bases in between. Germline V gene lookup returns CDR1 LNHDA and CDR2 SQIVND (reference sequence). The CDR3 spans 12 residues. The DNA for the CDR3 is TGTGCCAGTAGTCCGGACAGAATTGAGCAGTTCTTC. Translated, it gives CASSPDRIEQFF.

The J gene is TRBJ1-1, the V gene TRBV3-1 (or the pseudogene TRBV3-2); weak D call: TRBD1 (5 bases). The germline CDR1 and CDR2 sequences are LGHDT and YNNKEL (reference sequence). The CDR3 is 12 residues long. Trimming took 0 bases from V and 11 from J, leaving 10 bases between them. The CDR3 nucleotides read TGTGCCAGCAGCCAAGATCCAGGGCGCGCTTTCTTT. Amino acid sequence: CASSQDPGRAFF.

The chain is built from TRBV5-1 and TRBJ2-1, with 10 bases identical to TRBD1. Germline CDR1 reads SGHRS; CDR2 reads YFSETQ. The trim removed 4 bases at V and 4 bases at J, leaving 8 bases unmatched. The CDR3 has 16 residues. This chain's CDR3 is CASSVRRGQGYNEQFF. CDR3 bases: TGCGCCAGCAGCGTACGGCGGGGACAGGGGTACAATGAGCAGTTCTTC.

This chain joins TRBV9 and TRBJ2-1, with 9 positions matching TRBD1. CDR1 and CDR2 from the germline V gene are SGDLS and YYNGEE. The CDR3 is 16 residues long. V trimming: 1 base; J trimming: 8 bases; junction bases outside the gene matches: 10. For the CDR3, the DNA is TGTGCCAGCAGCGTAAGCGGTGGGACAGGGCGCGATGAGCAGTTCTTC. Encoded protein: CASSVSGGTGRDEQFF.

The rearrangement joins TRBV15 to TRBJ1-2, with a tentative D call TRBD1 (6 bases). The length of the CDR3 is 16 residues. Germline lookup yields CDR1 LNHNV and CDR2 YYDKDF (reference sequence). The V end lost 0 bases, the J end lost 3 bases, and 14 bases lay between the germline ends. The CDR3: CATSREVTGLDYGYTF. CDR3 coding DNA: TGTGCCACCAGCAGAGAGGTAACAGGGTTGGACTATGGCTACACCTTC.

This chain connects TRBV5-1 to TRBJ2-7, with D perhaps TRBD2 (7 bases). The CDR3 sequence is 15 residues long. The germline V gene has CDR1 SGHRS and CDR2 YFSETQ. Trimming cost V 0 bases and J 4 bases, with 14 bases left between them. The CDR3 region is CASSLVRGGFYEQYF. The CDR3 DNA reads TGCGCCAGCAGCTTGGTAAGGGGGGGCTTTTACGAGCAGTACTTC. The entire variable domain, with the rest obtained from reference TRBV5-1 and TRBJ2-7, is as follows: KAGVTQTPRYLIKTRGQQVTLSCSPISGHRSVSWYQQTPGQGLQFLFEYFSETQRNKGNFPGRFSGRQFSNSRSEMNVSTLELGDSALYLCASSLVRGGFYEQYFGPGTRLTVT.

CDR3 sequence (DNA): TGCAGTGCTAGTGAAACAGGGGGACAGGGACATACGCAGTATTTT. It encodes CSASETGGQGHTQYF. This chain joins TRBV20-1 and TRBJ2-3; TRBD1 matches at 9 bases. There are 15 residues in the CDR3. Germline CDR1 reads DFQATT; CDR2 reads SNEGSKA (reference sequence). V lost 3 bases and J lost 7; bases outside the gene matches: 11.

This chain links TRBV19 with TRBJ2-1; 10 bases are a match to TRBD1. The length of the CDR3 is 15 residues. Germline CDR1 LNHDA, CDR2 SQIVND (reference sequence). With 9 bases clipped from V and 7 bases from J, the junction kept 12 bases outside the gene matches. The chain's CDR3 is CASENRDRGLNEQFF. CDR3 bases: TGTGCCAGCGAGAACCGGGACAGGGGTTTAAATGAGCAGTTCTTC.

The chain combines TRBV5-6 with TRBJ1-2; TRBD1 aligns across 9 bases. Losses at the gene ends were 0 bases for V and 11 bases for J; bases not matched to a gene: 8. This CDR3 contains 14 residues. Per germline, CDR1 SGHDT and CDR2 YYEEEE. This chain's CDR3 is CASSLVVQGAGYTF. Written as DNA, the CDR3 is TGTGCCAGCAGCTTGGTAGTACAGGGGGCGGGTTACACCTTC.

The rearrangement joins TRBV7-9 to TRBJ1-5; 7 bases map to TRBD1. Germline V lookup: CDR1 SEHNR, CDR2 FQNEAQ (reference sequence). CDR3 length: 14 residues. The V gene end was trimmed by 3 bases and the J gene end by 4 bases; junction bases not matched to a gene: 3. The CDR3 is CASSFGQDNQPQHF. Written as DNA, the CDR3 is TGTGCCAGCAGCTTCGGACAGGATAATCAGCCCCAGCATTTT.

The chain has TRBV7-2 and TRBJ1-5; the D is unclear. Per germline, CDR1 SGHTA and CDR2 FQGNSA. There are 13 residues in the CDR3. V was shortened by 1 base and J by 9 bases, with 10 bases between the two germline ends. The CDR3 region has the DNA TGTGCCAGCAGCTTAGGGGTAACGGGGCCCCAGCATTTT. Its translation is CASSLGVTGPQHF. The complete variable domain, with remaining parts taken from reference TRBV7-2 and TRBJ1-5, reads GAGVSQSPSNKVTEKGKDVELRCDPISGHTALYWYRQSLGQGLEFLIYFQGNSAPDKSGLPSDRFSAERTGGSVSTLTIQRTQQEDSAVYLCASSLGVTGPQHFGDGTRLSIL.

Of note for this clone: At one of its ends the junction is not consistent with the germline gene, which may arise from a read error. The chain couples TRBV19 to TRBJ1-2; D not certain. The CDR3 runs to 15 residues. Germline CDR1 LNHDA, CDR2 SQIVND (reference sequence). In nucleotides, the CDR3 is TGTGCCAGTAGTGTAGAATTGGCTGTCAACTATGGCTACACCTTC. Translation: CASSVELAVNYGYTF.

A few counts support this clone. The chain recombines TRBV12-3 or TRBV12-4 with TRBJ1-1, with 8 bases matching TRBD1. CDR3 length equals 13 residues. V trimming: 5 bases; J trimming: 10 bases; junction bases outside the gene matches: 9. CDR3 DNA: TGTGCCAGCAGTACACGAACCAGGGGGCGAGCTTTCTTT. This codes for CASSTRTRGRAFF.

The chain is built from TRBV5-4 and TRBJ1-4; D may be TRBD1 (5 bases). The V and J ends lost 2 bases and 6 bases respectively, with 17 bases between them. CDR3 length: 16 amino acids. Germline V CDR1 and CDR2: SGHNT, YYREEE (reference sequence). The CDR3 reads CASSLKTGGSDEKLFF. For the CDR3, the DNA is TGTGCCAGCAGCTTAAAGACGGGGGGGAGCGATGAAAAACTGTTTTTT.

The CDR3 nucleotides read TGTGCCAGCCGAAAAGGGGGGGACCTGAACACTGAAGCTTTCTTT. It encodes CASRKGGDLNTEAFF. J is TRBJ1-1 and V is TRBV27, with a possible D match to TRBD1 (6 bases). Per the germline V gene, CDR1 is MNHEY and CDR2 is SMNVEV (reference sequence). CDR3 length: 15 residues. V was clipped by 8 bases and J by 0 bases, with 16 bases between them.

The CDR3 DNA reads TGTGCCAGCAGCGTAGGACAGGGGGCAGTTGAAAAACTGTTTTTT. Translated, it gives CASSVGQGAVEKLFF. The rearrangement uses TRBV7-9 and TRBJ1-4, with 11 bases fitting TRBD1. The length of the CDR3 is 15 residues. Germline values: CDR1 SEHNR, CDR2 FQNEAQ (reference sequence). With V trimmed by 5 bases and J by 7 bases, 6 bases remained unmatched. Looking up the rest from reference TRBV7-9 and TRBJ1-4 gives the full variable domain: DTGVSQNPRHKITKRGQNVTFRCDPISEHNRLYWYRQTLGQGPEFLTYFQNEAQLEKSRLLSDRFSAERPKGSFSTLEIQRTEQGDSAMYLCASSVGQGAVEKLFFGSGTQLSVL.

The rearrangement uses TRBV7-2 and TRBJ1-4, with TRBD1 identical over 10 bases. CDR1 and CDR2 (germline): SGHTA, FQGNSA. The CDR3 loop spans 15 amino acids. Trimming cost V 5 bases and J 10 bases; bases outside gene matches: 10. The CDR3 nucleotides read TGTGCCAGCAGCGTCCGGACAGGGGGAAAGGGAAAACTGTTTTTT. Translation gives CASSVRTGGKGKLFF.

The chain couples TRBV6-5 to TRBJ2-5; D perhaps matches TRBD2 (5 bases). The V gene lost 7 bases and the J gene lost 4 bases, with 16 bases spanning the gap. The CDR3 consists of 14 residues. Germline loops: CDR1 MNHEY, CDR2 SVGAGI. CDR3 DNA sequence: TGTGCCAGCATGTTGGGAAGGGCGGGAGAGACCCAGTACTTC. This translates into CASMLGRAGETQYF.

CDR3 loop: CASTQAQGQETQYF. CDR3 sequence (DNA): TGCGCCAGCACCCAGGCTCAGGGGCAAGAGACCCAGTACTTC. The V gene is TRBV5-1, the J gene TRBJ2-5, with D perhaps TRBD1 (6 bases). There are 14 residues in the CDR3. V lost 6 bases, J lost 2 bases, and 14 bases lay in between. Looked up from germline, CDR1 is SGHRS and CDR2 is YFSETQ.

The gene calls are TRBV12-5 and TRBJ2-1; possibly TRBD1 for D (6 bases). CDR1 is LGHNT and CDR2 is FRNRAP in the germline V gene. The V end was cut by 8 bases, the J end by 9 bases, with 14 bases between. The CDR3 totals 12 residues. CDR3 sequence: CASRAGAGEQFF. DNA for the CDR3: TGTGCTAGTCGTGCAGGGGCAGGTGAGCAGTTCTTC.

The J gene is TRBJ2-1, the V gene TRBV29-1, with 11 bases that match TRBD1. Trimming removed 4 bases from V and 9 bases from J; junction bases left unmatched: 5. This CDR3 comprises 13 residues. From germline, CDR1 is SQVTM and CDR2 ANQGSEA. The CDR3 sequence: CSVGGQGAGEQFF. Here the CDR3 DNA reads TGCAGCGTTGGAGGACAGGGGGCTGGTGAGCAGTTCTTC.

This chain connects TRBV18 to TRBJ2-7, with D hard to call. V gave up 2 bases and J gave up 0 bases, with 5 bases separating them. Germline V gene sequence: CDR1 KGHSH, CDR2 LQKENI. The CDR3 runs to 13 residues. CDR3 sequence reads: CASSPSFSYEQYF. Written as DNA, the CDR3 is TGTGCCAGCTCACCATCCTTCTCCTACGAGCAGTACTTC.

The J gene is TRBJ1-2, the V gene TRBV6-2 or TRBV6-3; 8 bases fit TRBD1. The CDR3 totals 19 residues. Germline CDR1 and CDR2: MNHEY and SVGEGT. V lost 5 bases to trimming and J lost 8 bases; unmatched junction nucleotides: 25. This chain's CDR3 is CASSTHSSPKTTGVRGYTF. The DNA for the CDR3 is TGTGCCAGCAGTACCCATAGTTCTCCAAAGACGACAGGGGTGAGAGGCTACACCTTC.

The rearrangement joins TRBV24-1 to TRBJ2-3; 7 bases match TRBD1. This CDR3 region has 13 residues. The V gene end was trimmed by 5 bases and the J gene end by 4 bases; junction bases not matched to a gene: 2. Germline assignment: CDR1 KGHDR and CDR2 SFDVKD. CDR3 amino acids: CATSAQGADTQYF. Here the CDR3 DNA reads TGTGCCACCAGTGCGCAGGGGGCAGATACGCAGTATTTT.

CDR3 loop: CASMGQPNQPQHF. CDR3 sequence (DNA): TGTGCCAGCATGGGACAGCCTAATCAGCCCCAGCATTTT. The chain has TRBV2 and TRBJ1-5; 7 bases agree with TRBD1. The V segment lost 7 bases and the J segment 4 bases; nucleotides outside the gene matches: 4. Germline V lookup: CDR1 SNHLY, CDR2 FYNNEI. The CDR3 is made up of 13 amino acids.

The chain uses TRBV12-3 or TRBV12-4 and TRBJ2-7; perhaps TRBD2 as D (6 bases). The CDR3 runs 13 residues. V was clipped by 6 bases and J by 6 bases, with 15 bases between them. The CDR3 DNA follows: TGTGCCAGCAGCCTCGGGACTCATAGCGAGCAGTACTTC. Residues: CASSLGTHSEQYF.

The chain joins TRBV30 to TRBJ2-2; 9 nucleotides align to TRBD2. The CDR3 runs to 14 residues. Trimming cost V 1 base and J 6 bases; bases outside gene matches: 3. Germline V CDR1 and CDR2: GTSNPN, SVGIG (reference sequence). In DNA form, the CDR3 reads TGTGCCTGGAGTGAAGTAGCGGGGGCCGGGGAGCTGTTTTTT. It specifies CAWSEVAGAGELFF.

The sample holds one count of this clone. The CDR3 coding sequence is TGTGCCAGCAGTTACTCGGATCCAGGGGAAGGAACTGAAGCTTTCTTT. Its translation: CASSYSDPGEGTEAFF. V and J are TRBV6-5 and TRBJ1-1; possible D gene TRBD1, 6 bases. V was cut by 0 bases and J by 5 bases, with 16 bases left in between. The CDR3 loop spans 16 amino acids. Germline-derived CDR1 and CDR2 are MNHEY and SVGAGI.

CDR3 nucleotide sequence: TGTGCCAGCAGCTTATCAGGGGCCGAAGCTAACTATGGCTACACCTTC. Translation gives CASSLSGAEANYGYTF. The rearrangement links TRBV7-9 to TRBJ1-2; perhaps TRBD1 as D (6 bases). The CDR3 covers 16 residues. Between the trimmed V and J ends, which lost 2 bases and 0 bases, there was a span of 13 bases. In germline, CDR1 is SEHNR, CDR2 FQNEAQ (reference sequence).

This sequence joins TRBV2 and TRBJ1-5, with D possibly matching TRBD1 (5 bases). This CDR3 contains 13 residues. Germline V gene sequence: CDR1 SNHLY, CDR2 FYNNEI. V was cut by 10 bases and J by 1 base, with 11 bases left in between. CDR3 residues: CATQGGSNQPQHF. In DNA form, the CDR3 reads TGTGCCACCCAGGGAGGGAGCAATCAGCCCCAGCATTTT. The full variable domain, rest sourced from reference TRBV2 and TRBJ1-5, is EPEVTQTPSHQVTQMGQEVILRCVPISNHLYFYWYRQILGQKVEFLVSFYNNEISEKSEIFDDQFSVERPDGSNFTLKIRSTKLEDSAMYFCATQGGSNQPQHFGDGTRLSIL.